Presented here are 31 T cell receptor beta chains from one specimen sequenced in a study of cytomegalovirus exposure and HLA in healthy donors. Primers included in the PCR were 60 Vbeta and 13 Jbeta primers. Some clones are missing from TCRdb's copy, which holds only in-frame ones; the method was immunoSEQ multiplex PCR. The repertoire holds 100,000 to 150,000 clones, roughly a sixth seen once, with less than 3.5% in the top ten. The sequenced sample was PBMCs. These receptors all come from a female donor in good health and CMV-seropositive.

There are a few counts of this clone. This chain uses TRBV5-6 with TRBJ2-6, with unresolved D. The V end was cut by 0 bases, the J end by 2 bases, with 6 bases between. Germline V gene sequence: CDR1 SGHDT, CDR2 YYEEEE. The CDR3 extends over 15 amino acids. The CDR3 DNA reads as TGTGCCAGCAGCTTGGCCTACCCTGGGGCCAACGTCCTGACTTTC. Its translation: CASSLAYPGANVLTF.

J is TRBJ2-1 and V is TRBV9, with 7 bases fitting TRBD1. Germline assignment: CDR1 SGDLS and CDR2 YYNGEE. V trimming: 0 bases; J trimming: 0 bases; junction bases outside the gene matches: 6. CDR3 length: 17 amino acids. The CDR3: CASSVAGTVLSYNEQFF. The CDR3 DNA follows: TGTGCCAGCAGCGTAGCTGGGACAGTTCTCTCCTACAATGAGCAGTTCTTC.

This clone was seen more than once but under ten times. This chain connects TRBV6-1 to TRBJ1-5; 7 nucleotides agree with TRBD1. CDR1 is MNHNS, CDR2 SASEGT, per germline. V dropped 2 bases and J dropped 4; count of bases not matched to a gene: 11. The CDR3 runs to 17 residues. CDR3 region: CASSEYNRGRFNQPQHF. In nucleotides, the CDR3 is TGTGCCAGCAGTGAATATAACAGGGGACGGTTTAATCAGCCCCAGCATTTT.

This chain links TRBV27 with TRBJ2-7; D remains unclear. V lost 0 bases and J lost 6, with 15 bases in between. CDR1 and CDR2 from the germline V gene are MNHEY and SMNVEV (reference sequence). This CDR3 comprises 15 residues. CDR3 in amino acids: CASSLSFSQASEQYF. For the CDR3, the DNA is TGTGCCAGCAGTTTATCCTTTAGTCAGGCCTCCGAGCAGTACTTC.

This clone was observed a handful of times. The genes are TRBV9 and TRBJ2-7; 10 bases line up with TRBD1. The germline V gene has CDR1 SGDLS and CDR2 YYNGEE. The V segment lost 1 base and the J segment 2 bases; nucleotides outside the gene matches: 15. The CDR3 extends over 19 amino acids. Here the CDR3 reads CASSVSTGGQGTTPYEQYF. CDR3 DNA: TGTGCCAGCAGCGTATCGACAGGGGGCCAGGGGACTACCCCCTACGAGCAGTACTTC.

This clone was picked up a small number of times. The chain carries TRBV10-3 and TRBJ2-7; D might be TRBD2 (6 bases). The germline V gene has CDR1 ENHRY and CDR2 SYGVKD. The CDR3 loop spans 15 amino acids. V was pared by 5 bases and J by 0 bases, with 14 bases between. The CDR3 coding sequence is TGTGCCATCAGTCAAGGAGGGCGGAGCTCCTACGAGCAGTACTTC. It specifies CAISQGGRSSYEQYF.

The CDR3 here is CASFRTSGGWTDTQYF. The CDR3 DNA sequence: TGTGCCAGCTTCCGGACTAGCGGGGGTTGGACAGATACGCAGTATTTT. The J gene is TRBJ2-3, the V gene TRBV2; 13 bases agree with TRBD2. Germline-derived CDR1 and CDR2 are SNHLY and FYNNEI. V lost 8 bases to trimming and J lost 3 bases; unmatched junction nucleotides: 8. The CDR3 runs 16 residues.

This clone was seen more than once but under ten times. CDR3 protein: CASSPSNRGGYGYTF. In DNA, the CDR3 is TGTGCCAGCAGCCCATCTAACAGGGGAGGCTATGGCTACACCTTC. The rearrangement uses TRBV5-8 and TRBJ1-2, with TRBD1 matching over 7 bases. The trim removed 4 bases at V and 4 bases at J, leaving 10 bases unmatched. The CDR3 extends over 15 amino acids. CDR1 and CDR2 from the germline V gene are SGHTS and YDEGEE.

This clone was seen a few times. The chain joins TRBV5-6 to TRBJ1-2; possible D gene TRBD1, 5 bases. This CDR3 region has 12 residues. From germline, CDR1 is SGHDT and CDR2 YYEEEE. Trimming cost V 3 bases and J 2 bases, with 5 bases left between them. The DNA of the CDR3 is TGTGCCAGCAGCTCAGGGAACTATGGCTACACCTTC. This encodes CASSSGNYGYTF.

The chain combines TRBV28 with TRBJ2-3; 10 bases map to TRBD2. The CDR3 is made up of 19 amino acids. CDR1 and CDR2 from the germline V gene are MDHEN and SYDVKM. V was pared by 3 bases and J by 1 base, with 13 bases of the junction left unmatched. In DNA, the CDR3 is TGTGCCAGCAGTTTTCCGCAGGTGGCCGGGACTAGCGGCACAGATACGCAGTATTTT. This encodes CASSFPQVAGTSGTDTQYF.

This clone was counted between two and nine times. This chain links TRBV6-4 with TRBJ1-1; no definite D call. Germline V gene data show CDR1 as MRHNA and CDR2 as SNTAGT. Trimming took 5 bases from V and 0 from J, leaving 7 bases between them. CDR3 length: 13 amino acids. The DNA of the CDR3 is TGTGCCAGCAGTTTTTACTTGAACACTGAAGCTTTCTTT. Residues: CASSFYLNTEAFF.

The rearrangement uses TRBV10-3 and TRBJ2-7; TRBD1 agrees at 9 bases. Germline CDR1 is ENHRY and CDR2 is SYGVKD. V was pared by 4 bases and J by 2 bases, with 0 bases of the junction left unmatched. The CDR3 length is 13 residues. CDR3 sequence: CAISGQGAYEQYF. The CDR3 DNA reads as TGTGCCATCAGTGGACAGGGGGCCTACGAGCAGTACTTC.

This clone was seen a handful of times. J is TRBJ2-1 and V is TRBV30; 14 bases are shared with TRBD2. The length of the CDR3 is 15 residues. In germline, CDR1 is GTSNPN, CDR2 SVGIG (reference sequence). The ends lost 2 bases at V and 6 bases at J; junction bases unmatched: 3. The CDR3 DNA sequence: TGTGCCTGGAGTCCCGGGACTAGCGGGGGCAATGAGCAGTTCTTC. Translation: CAWSPGTSGGNEQFF.

This clone has just a few counts. This rearrangement joins TRBV6-1 to TRBJ1-2; 7 nucleotides agree with TRBD1. Germline V lookup: CDR1 MNHNS, CDR2 SASEGT. Germline trimming cut 6 bases from V and 6 bases from J; bases unmatched to any gene: 7. This CDR3 contains 13 residues. As DNA, the CDR3 is TGTGCCAGCAGGGACAGGTCTTTGGATGGCTACACCTTC. This gives the protein CASRDRSLDGYTF.

The rearrangement joins TRBV18 to TRBJ2-1; TRBD2 matches at 11 bases. CDR1 and CDR2 (germline): KGHSH, LQKENI. There are 17 residues in the CDR3. Trimming at V came to 3 bases and at J to 6 bases, leaving 10 bases not matched to a gene. Here the CDR3 reads CASSPNMGTSGGNEQFF. DNA of the CDR3: TGTGCCAGCTCACCGAATATGGGTACTAGCGGGGGCAATGAGCAGTTCTTC.

The chain recombines TRBV5-4 with TRBJ1-1; the match to TRBD1 covers 8 bases. Trimming cost V 0 bases and J 4 bases; bases outside gene matches: 5. This CDR3 has 15 residues. Germline V gene lookup returns CDR1 SGHNT and CDR2 YYREEE (reference sequence). The CDR3 reads CASSLDGQGVTEAFF. DNA of the CDR3: TGTGCCAGCAGCTTGGATGGACAGGGTGTCACTGAAGCTTTCTTT.

The rearrangement uses TRBV6-5 and TRBJ2-3; 9 bases agree with TRBD1. Trimming took 2 bases from V and 4 from J; bases not matched to a gene: 7. Germline CDR1 reads MNHEY; CDR2 reads SVGAGI. CDR3 length: 16 residues. The CDR3 loop is CASSYSGTGSADTQYF. CDR3 coding DNA: TGTGCCAGCAGTTACAGTGGGACAGGGTCGGCAGATACGCAGTATTTT.

The chain uses TRBV21-1 and TRBJ1-4. TRBV21-1 is noted as a pseudogene. CDR3 length equals 13 residues. The CDR3 coding sequence is TGTGCCAGCAGCGGCGGGGCGAATGAAAAACTGTTTTTT. Its translation is CASSGGANEKLFF.

This CDR3 reads CASSRDREETQYF. The DNA for the CDR3 is TGCGCCAGCAGCCGGGACAGGGAAGAGACCCAGTACTTC. J is TRBJ2-5 and V is TRBV5-1; 9 bases are a match to TRBD1. The CDR3 spans 13 residues. Looked up from germline, CDR1 is SGHRS and CDR2 is YFSETQ. V dropped 4 bases and J dropped 3; count of bases not matched to a gene: 1.

V and J are TRBV5-1 and TRBJ2-7; 8 nucleotides agree with TRBD2. The germline gives CDR1 SGHRS, CDR2 YFSETQ. With V trimmed by 0 bases and J by 4 bases, 3 bases remained unmatched. This CDR3 comprises 14 residues. The CDR3 coding sequence is TGCGCCAGCAGCTTGGCGATAGCGGGGTACGAGCAGTACTTC. The encoded protein is CASSLAIAGYEQYF.

This chain links TRBV28 with TRBJ2-2; TRBD1 is a possible D gene (6 bases). Looked up from germline, CDR1 is MDHEN and CDR2 is SYDVKM. The CDR3 spans 12 residues. V was cut by 5 bases and J by 9 bases, with 10 bases left in between. The CDR3 reads CASSPDRRELFF. As DNA, the CDR3 is TGTGCCAGCAGTCCCGACAGGAGGGAGCTGTTTTTT.

The rearrangement uses TRBV7-9 and TRBJ1-2; the match to TRBD1 covers 10 bases. The CDR3 is 17 residues long. Germline CDR1 SEHNR, CDR2 FQNEAQ (reference sequence). After removal of 1 base from V and 5 bases from J, the junction contained 10 bases not matched to a gene. This chain's CDR3 is CASSLGGTGEIIYGYTF. CDR3 nucleotide sequence: TGTGCCAGCAGCTTAGGTGGGACAGGGGAAATAATTTATGGCTACACCTTC. The complete variable domain, with remaining parts taken from reference TRBV7-9 and TRBJ1-2, reads DTGVSQNPRHKITKRGQNVTFRCDPISEHNRLYWYRQTLGQGPEFLTYFQNEAQLEKSRLLSDRFSAERPKGSFSTLEIQRTEQGDSAMYLCASSLGGTGEIIYGYTFGSGTRLTVV.

J is TRBJ1-4 and V is TRBV5-1, with 7 bases fitting TRBD1. Germline trimming cut 2 bases from V and 6 bases from J; bases unmatched to any gene: 7. This CDR3 is built from 15 residues. Germline CDR1 and CDR2: SGHRS and YFSETQ. CDR3 region: CASSLTGTVDEKLFF. The CDR3 DNA sequence: TGCGCCAGCAGCTTAACCGGGACAGTTGATGAAAAACTGTTTTTT.

Comments on this clone: Relative to the germline gene, one junction end is altered; a read error may explain this. The rearrangement joins TRBV5-1 to TRBJ2-3; 15 nucleotides align to TRBD2. The germline gives CDR1 SGHRS, CDR2 YFSETQ. This CDR3 contains 17 residues. The CDR3 sequence is CASSLGLAGGSTDTQYF. The DNA of the CDR3 is TGCGCCAGCAGTTTGGGACTAGCGGGGGGATCCACAGATACGCAGTATTTT.

The V call is TRBV30, the J call TRBJ1-2, with a possible D match to TRBD1 (5 bases). The CDR3 totals 14 residues. The V gene's germline CDR1 is GTSNPN and CDR2 SVGIG (reference sequence). The V gene lost 4 bases and the J gene lost 0 bases, with 12 bases spanning the gap. The CDR3 reads CAWTAGFSNYGYTF. Written as DNA, the CDR3 is TGTGCCTGGACTGCAGGGTTCTCTAACTATGGCTACACCTTC.

The chain joins TRBV28 to TRBJ1-2, with 10 positions matching TRBD1. The CDR3 consists of 14 residues. Trimming removed 5 bases from V and 2 bases from J; junction bases left unmatched: 2. Looked up from germline, CDR1 is MDHEN and CDR2 is SYDVKM. The CDR3 spells CASSKGQGNYGYTF. CDR3 DNA: TGTGCCAGCAGTAAGGGACAGGGGAACTATGGCTACACCTTC.

This clone has only a few counts. The rearrangement joins TRBV29-1 to TRBJ1-3, with D possibly TRBD1 on 5 matching bases. Looked up from germline, CDR1 is SQVTM and CDR2 is ANQGSEA. This CDR3 contains 14 residues. V lost 4 bases, J lost 0 bases, and 10 bases lay in between. The CDR3 reads CSVVDTPSGNTIYF. CDR3 DNA sequence: TGCAGCGTTGTGGACACCCCCTCTGGAAACACCATATATTTT.

The V gene is TRBV6-1, the J gene TRBJ2-3, with D hard to call. The CDR3 has 12 residues. Looked up from germline, CDR1 is MNHNS and CDR2 is SASEGT. The V and J ends lost 7 bases and 6 bases respectively, with 11 bases between them. The CDR3 DNA follows: TGTGCCAGCAACTATCCCGGGGATACGCAGTATTTT. It is translated as CASNYPGDTQYF.

This clone was counted only a few times. This chain links TRBV16 with TRBJ1-2, with no clear D. This CDR3 region has 14 residues. Trimming stripped 1 base from V and 3 bases from J, with 9 bases between. Per germline, CDR1 KGHSY and CDR2 FQNENV. CDR3: CASSQWRSDYGYTF. The DNA for the CDR3 is TGTGCCAGCAGCCAATGGAGGTCCGACTATGGCTACACCTTC.

This clone was seen only a few times. J is TRBJ2-1 and V is TRBV7-2; TRBD2 agrees at 13 bases. The germline gives CDR1 SGHTA, CDR2 FQGNSA. V lost 4 bases to trimming and J lost 3 bases; unmatched junction nucleotides: 6. The CDR3 is 17 amino acids. For the CDR3, the DNA is TGTGCCAGCAGCTCCCGGACTAGCGGGGGCCTCTACAATGAGCAGTTCTTC. Encoded protein: CASSSRTSGGLYNEQFF.

This clone came up a few times. This chain joins TRBV28 and TRBJ2-5, with TRBD1 identical over 12 bases. The CDR3 contains 24 residues. Germline loops: CDR1 MDHEN, CDR2 SYDVKM. Losses at the gene ends were 5 bases for V and 5 bases for J; bases not matched to a gene: 33. CDR3 amino acids: CASSPSGTGGAGRAGGGPEETQYF. Written as DNA, the CDR3 is TGTGCCAGCAGTCCCTCTGGGACAGGGGGCGCTGGTCGAGCGGGAGGGGGCCCAGAGGAGACCCAGTACTTC.